This entry features one T cell receptor (beta chain) sequence. What it recognizes is unknown. Generated by immunoSEQ multiplex PCR, the TCRdb table keeps only in-frame clones and is missing some. The table records several thousand clones, about 90% of them present only once. The sample comes from a study of T cells in localized non-small cell lung cancer. Whole-study results and caveats: Longer overall survival was linked to higher blood T cell density. The study sequenced only one region of the tumor. As a result, intratumor heterogeneity could not be excluded and remains possible.

The V gene's germline CDR1 is SGHVS and CDR2 FNYEAQ. The CDR3 contains 14 residues. V shed 6 bases, J shed 2 bases, and the junction held 1 base outside the gene matches. The rearrangement links TRBV7-6 to TRBJ1-3, with 10 bases fitting TRBD1. Material: peripheral blood mononuclear cells, obtained before any cancer treatment. The sequence derives from a male donor aged 60 or older with stage II lung adenocarcinoma. CDR3 sequence: CASSGQGAGNTIYF. CDR3 nucleotides: TGTGCCAGCAGTGGACAGGGGGCTGGAAACACCATATATTTT. Using reference TRBV7-6 and TRBJ1-3 for the parts outside the CDR3, the full variable domain is GAGVSQSPRYKVTKRGQDVALRCDPISGHVSLYWYRQALGQGPEFLTYFNYEAQQDKSGLPNDRFSAERPEGSISTLTIQRTEQRDSAMYRCASSGQGAGNTIYFGEGSWLTVV.